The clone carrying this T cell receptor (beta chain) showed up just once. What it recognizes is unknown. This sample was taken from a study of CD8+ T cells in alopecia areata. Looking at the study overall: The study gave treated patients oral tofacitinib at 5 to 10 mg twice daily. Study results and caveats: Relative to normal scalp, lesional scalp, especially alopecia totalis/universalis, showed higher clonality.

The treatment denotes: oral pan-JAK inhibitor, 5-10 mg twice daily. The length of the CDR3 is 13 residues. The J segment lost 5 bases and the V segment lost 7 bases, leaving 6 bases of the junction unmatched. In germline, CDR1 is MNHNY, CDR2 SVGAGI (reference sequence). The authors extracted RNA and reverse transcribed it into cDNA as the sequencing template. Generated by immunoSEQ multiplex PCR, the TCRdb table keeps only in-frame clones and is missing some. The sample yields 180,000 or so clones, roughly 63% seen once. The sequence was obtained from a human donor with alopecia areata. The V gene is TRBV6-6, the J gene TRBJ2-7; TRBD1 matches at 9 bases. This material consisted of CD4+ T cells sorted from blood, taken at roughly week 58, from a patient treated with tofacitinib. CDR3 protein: CASTSTGGNEQYF. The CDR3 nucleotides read TGTGCCAGCACCTCTACAGGGGGCAACGAGCAGTACTTC.